This T cell receptor (beta chain) was observed in a study of T cell responses to AZD1222 COVID-19 vaccine. Data came from immunoSEQ multiplex PCR; TCRdb stores just in-frame clones and leaves some out. The repertoire holds 250,000 or so clones, with just over 90% as singletons. Study results and limitations: Of spike-specific TCRs, nearly half reportedly target regions left unmutated in variants. Spike-specific TCR repertoires showed rising breadth and depth after two AZD1222 doses. The peak T cell response came first, and repertoires were sampled only after it.

The germline V gene has CDR1 SGHRS and CDR2 YFSETQ. V shed 3 bases and J shed 2 bases, with 16 bases lying between them. This CDR3 spans 16 amino acids. To note about this clone: Antigen: not known.

The chain couples TRBV5-1 to TRBJ2-3; TRBD2 might be the D (5 bases). The origin of this receptor is an adult in good health. The sequencing used peripheral blood, collected on day 0 of AZD1222 vaccination. The CDR3 DNA follows: TGCGCCAGCAGCTGGCCCGAGAGGGCCCACACAGATACGCAGTATTTT. As protein: CASSWPERAHTDTQYF.